Presented here are 12 T cell receptor beta chains from one specimen sequenced in a study of T cell clonality in common variable immunodeficiency. Study-wide results and limits: Reportedly, TCR beta sequences from common variable immunodeficiency showed fewer deletions and N-nucleotide insertions.

No antigens are known for them. Produced via immunoSEQ multiplex PCR; TCRdb's table is partial and in-frame only. Altogether tens of thousands of clones were found in the sample, and no singletons occur. The specimen sequenced was peripheral blood mononuclear cells. These receptors were obtained from a human donor with common variable immunodeficiency.

This clone was picked up a small number of times. The CDR3 goes on 3 residues after the read ends, and that part is filled in from the germline J gene. V gene TRBV7-2 combines with J gene TRBJ2-1, with TRBD2 matching 9 bases. The CDR3 is made up of 16 amino acids. The V gene end was trimmed by 0 bases and the J gene end by 3 bases; junction bases not matched to a gene: 3. Looked up from germline, CDR1 is SGHTA and CDR2 is FQGNSA. CDR3 in amino acids: CASSLAAGGLYNEQFF. CDR3 DNA, as far as it was read: TGTGCCAGCAGCTTAGCAGCGGGAGGTCTCTACAATGAG.

As regards this clone: The read ends 3 residues early relative to the CDR3; the germline J gene fills the gap. J is TRBJ2-5 and V is TRBV6-2 or TRBV6-3, with TRBD2 matching over 15 bases. V gave up 6 bases and J gave up 7 bases; unmatched junction bases: 9. Germline values: CDR1 MNHEY, CDR2 SVGEGT. The CDR3 runs 16 residues. This chain's CDR3 is CASRGLAGGLVGTQYF. The covered CDR3 bases are TGTGCCAGCAGGGGACTAGCGGGAGGTTTAGTGGGGACC.

This clone was counted at least ten times. The read falls 3 residues short of the CDR3 end, and the missing part is taken from the germline J gene. V gene TRBV5-1 combines with J gene TRBJ1-2; tentative D call: TRBD1 (6 bases). CDR1 SGHRS and CDR2 YFSETQ come from the germline V gene. The V gene lost 3 bases and the J gene lost 2 bases, with 14 bases spanning the gap. The CDR3 extends over 15 amino acids. The CDR3 loop reads CASSSRDTTNYGYTF. Incomplete CDR3 DNA: TGCGCCAGCAGCTCTCGGGACACGACGAACTATGGC.

This clone has only a few counts. The read finishes 3 residues shy of the CDR3 end, and the germline J gene is used to complete it. The V and J genes are TRBV2 and TRBJ1-5; tentatively, D is TRBD1 (5 bases). The CDR3 runs to 15 residues. Germline loops: CDR1 SNHLY, CDR2 FYNNEI. With 2 bases removed from V and 4 bases from J, the gap between germline ends came to 12 bases. The CDR3 spells CASSELEGWNQPQHF. The covered CDR3 bases are TGTGCCAGCAGTGAATTGGAGGGGTGGAATCAGCCC. Full variable domain (outside the CDR3, taken from reference TRBV2 and TRBJ1-5): EPEVTQTPSHQVTQMGQEVILRCVPISNHLYFYWYRQILGQKVEFLVSFYNNEISEKSEIFDDQFSVERPDGSNFTLKIRSTKLEDSAMYFCASSELEGWNQPQHFGDGTRLSIL.

About this clone itself: The read is 3 residues too short to cover the CDR3 end, so that end is filled in from the germline J gene. The V call is TRBV2, the J call TRBJ2-1; 11 bases are a match to TRBD2. CDR1 is SNHLY and CDR2 is FYNNEI in the germline V gene. CDR3 size: 16 residues. V gave up 2 bases and J gave up 6 bases; unmatched junction bases: 6. The CDR3 sequence: CASSEWASGRFNEQFF. The sequenced CDR3 bases are TGTGCCAGCAGTGAATGGGCTAGCGGGAGGTTCAATGAG.

This clone has ten or more counts. The read falls 3 residues short of the CDR3 end, and the missing part is taken from the germline J gene. The chain uses TRBV30 and TRBJ1-5; possible D gene TRBD1, 5 bases. Germline lookup yields CDR1 GTSNPN and CDR2 SVGIG (reference sequence). V was clipped by 0 bases and J by 7 bases, with 10 bases between them. The CDR3 runs 13 residues. The CDR3 loop reads CAWSVPGGQPQHF. CDR3 DNA (partial): TGTGCCTGGAGTGTACCCGGGGGACAGCCC.

This clone has at least ten counts. Coverage ceases 3 residues before the CDR3 finishes, and the germline J gene fills in the end. The chain uses TRBV19 and TRBJ1-5; tentative D call: TRBD1 (5 bases). V shed 7 bases and J shed 3 bases, with 10 bases lying between them. Germline V lookup: CDR1 LNHDA, CDR2 SQIVND (reference sequence). There are 13 residues in the CDR3. This CDR3 reads CASNRRDNQPQHF. The sequenced part of the CDR3 DNA is TGTGCCAGTAATCGCAGGGACAATCAGCCC.

There are a few counts of this clone. The read falls 3 residues short of the CDR3 end, and the missing part is taken from the germline J gene. The chain carries TRBV7-6 and TRBJ2-7; 8 positions agree with TRBD1. This CDR3 has 12 residues. CDR1 is SGHVS, CDR2 FNYEAQ, per germline. V shed 4 bases, J shed 6 bases, and the junction held 2 bases outside the gene matches. The chain's CDR3 is CASSSDRAEQYF. CDR3 DNA, as far as it was read: TGTGCCAGCAGCTCGGACAGGGCCGAG.

This clone has ten or more counts. The read gets to within 3 residues of the CDR3 end, and the germline J gene fills in the rest. The chain links TRBV20-1 to TRBJ2-7; 8 nucleotides match TRBD2. The germline V gene encodes CDR1 DFQATT and CDR2 SNEGSKA (reference sequence). V was clipped by 6 bases and J by 2 bases; unmatched bases: 18. There are 17 residues in the CDR3. CDR3 loop: CSAAGLAGIIGAYEQYF. The sequenced part of the CDR3 DNA is TGCAGTGCCGCCGGGCTAGCGGGCATAATCGGGGCCTACGAG.

By sample fraction, this clone is medium-sized. The CDR3 is cut off 3 residues early in the read; its end comes from the germline J gene. The chain links TRBV29-1 to TRBJ1-3; TRBD1 might be the D (5 bases). Germline V lookup: CDR1 SQVTM, CDR2 ANQGSEA. The CDR3 runs 14 residues. V was pared by 7 bases and J by 0 bases, with 13 bases between. The CDR3 reads CSASTGSSGNTIYF. The DNA read from the CDR3 is TGCAGCGCCTCTACAGGATCCTCTGGAAACACC.

There are many counts of this clone. The read terminates 3 residues before the CDR3 end, so the remaining end is supplied by the germline J gene. The chain recombines TRBV30 with TRBJ2-7, with 11 nucleotides matching TRBD2. The V gene end was trimmed by 3 bases and the J gene end by 6 bases; junction bases not matched to a gene: 1. Per germline, CDR1 GTSNPN and CDR2 SVGIG (reference sequence). The CDR3 extends over 12 amino acids. The sequenced part of the CDR3 DNA is TGTGCCTGGAGACTAGCGGGGGTCGAG. Encoded protein: CAWRLAGVE. The full CDR3 is CAWRLAGVEQYF.

This clone showed up just a few times. The CDR3 is cut off 3 residues early in the read; its end comes from the germline J gene. The chain carries TRBV5-1 and TRBJ2-7; 8 bases are shared with TRBD2. Germline CDR1 SGHRS, CDR2 YFSETQ. With 0 bases clipped from V and 5 bases from J, the junction kept 7 bases outside the gene matches. The CDR3 contains 15 residues. The part of the CDR3 DNA that was read is TGCGCCAGCAGCTTGGTGGTAGCGGGAACTAACGAG. It translates to CASSLVVAGTNE. The full CDR3 reads CASSLVVAGTNEQYF.